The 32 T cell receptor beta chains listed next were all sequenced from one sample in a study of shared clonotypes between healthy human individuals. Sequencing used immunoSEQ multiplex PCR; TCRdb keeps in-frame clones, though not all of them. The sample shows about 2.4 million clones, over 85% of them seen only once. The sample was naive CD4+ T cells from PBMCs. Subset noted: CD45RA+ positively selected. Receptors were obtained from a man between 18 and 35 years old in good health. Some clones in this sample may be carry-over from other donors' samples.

The CDR3 loop reads CASGSSAGANYGYTF. Here the CDR3 DNA reads TGTGCTAGTGGATCGAGCGCAGGGGCTAACTATGGCTACACCTTC. The rearrangement links TRBV12-5 to TRBJ1-2; D is possibly TRBD1 (6 bases). The CDR3 contains 15 residues. Germline CDR1 and CDR2: LGHNT and FRNRAP. Between the trimmed V and J ends, which lost 6 bases and 0 bases, there was a span of 14 bases.

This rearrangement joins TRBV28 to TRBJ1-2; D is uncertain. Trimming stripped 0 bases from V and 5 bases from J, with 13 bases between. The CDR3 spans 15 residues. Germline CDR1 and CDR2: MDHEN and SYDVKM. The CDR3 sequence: CASSLWAAGAYGYTF. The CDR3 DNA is TGTGCCAGCAGTTTATGGGCAGCAGGCGCTTATGGCTACACCTTC.

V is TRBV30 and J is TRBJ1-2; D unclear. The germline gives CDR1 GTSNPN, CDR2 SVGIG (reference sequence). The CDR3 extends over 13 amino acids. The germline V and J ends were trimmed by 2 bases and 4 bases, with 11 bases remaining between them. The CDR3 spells CAWSSPEPYGYTF. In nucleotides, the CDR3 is TGTGCCTGGAGTTCCCCGGAGCCCTATGGCTACACCTTC. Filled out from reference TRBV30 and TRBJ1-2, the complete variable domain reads SQTIHQWPATLVQPVGSPLSLECTVEGTSNPNLYWYRQAAGRGLQLLFYSVGIGQISSEVPQNLSASRPQDRQFILSSKKLLLSDSGFYLCAWSSPEPYGYTFGSGTRLTVV.

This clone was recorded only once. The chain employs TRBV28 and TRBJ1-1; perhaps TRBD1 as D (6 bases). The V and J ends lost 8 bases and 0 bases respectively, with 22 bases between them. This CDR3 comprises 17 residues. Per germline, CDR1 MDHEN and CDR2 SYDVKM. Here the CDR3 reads CASAFLTRQDMNTEAFF. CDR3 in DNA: TGTGCCAGCGCGTTCCTTACCAGACAGGACATGAACACTGAAGCTTTCTTT.

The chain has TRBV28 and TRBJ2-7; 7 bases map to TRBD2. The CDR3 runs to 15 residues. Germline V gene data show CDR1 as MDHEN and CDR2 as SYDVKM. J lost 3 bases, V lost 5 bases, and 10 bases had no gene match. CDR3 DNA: TGTGCCAGCAGTCAGGGTTCTAGCGGAAACTACGAGCAGTACTTC. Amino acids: CASSQGSSGNYEQYF.

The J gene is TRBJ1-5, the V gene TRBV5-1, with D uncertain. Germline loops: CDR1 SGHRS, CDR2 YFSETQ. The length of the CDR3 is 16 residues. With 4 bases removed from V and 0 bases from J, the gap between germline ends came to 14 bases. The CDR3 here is CASSLVPSGSNQPQHF. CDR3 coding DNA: TGCGCCAGCAGCCTGGTTCCGTCAGGTAGCAATCAGCCCCAGCATTTT.

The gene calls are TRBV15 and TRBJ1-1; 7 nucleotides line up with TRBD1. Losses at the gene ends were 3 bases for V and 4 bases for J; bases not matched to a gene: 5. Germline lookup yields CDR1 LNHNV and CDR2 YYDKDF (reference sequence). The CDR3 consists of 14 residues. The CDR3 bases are TGTGCCACCAGCAGGGGACAGACGGGCACTGAAGCTTTCTTT. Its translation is CATSRGQTGTEAFF. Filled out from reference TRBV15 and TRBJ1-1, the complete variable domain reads DAMVIQNPRYQVTQFGKPVTLSCSQTLNHNVMYWYQQKSSQAPKLLFHYYDKDFNNEADTPDNFQSRRPNTSFCFLDIRSPGLGDTAMYLCATSRGQTGTEAFFGQGTRLTVV.

The CDR3 bases are TGCGCCAGCAGGTTGACAGGGGAAGTAGGTGAAGCTTTCTTT. Amino acid sequence: CASRLTGEVGEAFF. This rearrangement joins TRBV5-1 to TRBJ1-1; 8 bases are shared with TRBD1. J lost 7 bases, V lost 5 bases, and 10 bases had no gene match. The CDR3 contains 14 residues. CDR1 is SGHRS, CDR2 YFSETQ, per germline.

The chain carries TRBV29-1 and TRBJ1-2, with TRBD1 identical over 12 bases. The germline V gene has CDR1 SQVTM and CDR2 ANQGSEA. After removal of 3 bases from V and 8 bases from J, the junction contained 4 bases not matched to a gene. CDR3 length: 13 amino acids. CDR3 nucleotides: TGCAGCGTTGAGGGACAGGGGGCGCACGGCTACACCTTC. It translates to CSVEGQGAHGYTF.

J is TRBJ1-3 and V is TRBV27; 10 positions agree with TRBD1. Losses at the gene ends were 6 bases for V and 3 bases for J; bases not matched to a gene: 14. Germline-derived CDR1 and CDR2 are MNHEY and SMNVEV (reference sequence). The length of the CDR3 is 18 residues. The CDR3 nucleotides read TGTGCCAGCAGAAAGCCCTACCGGGACAGGGGAATTGGAAACACCATATATTTT. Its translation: CASRKPYRDRGIGNTIYF.

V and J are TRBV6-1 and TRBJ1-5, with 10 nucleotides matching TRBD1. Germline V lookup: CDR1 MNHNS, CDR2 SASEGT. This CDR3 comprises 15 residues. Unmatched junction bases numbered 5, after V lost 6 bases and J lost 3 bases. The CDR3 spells CASSSGQGFNQPQHF. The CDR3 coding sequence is TGTGCCAGCAGCTCGGGACAGGGGTTCAATCAGCCCCAGCATTTT.

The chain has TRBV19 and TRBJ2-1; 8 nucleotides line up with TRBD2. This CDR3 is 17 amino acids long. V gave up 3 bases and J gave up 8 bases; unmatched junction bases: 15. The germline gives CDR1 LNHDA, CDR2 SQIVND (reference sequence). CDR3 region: CASSIGRLAGSLYEQFF. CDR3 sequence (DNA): TGTGCCAGTAGTATTGGTAGGTTAGCGGGATCACTCTATGAGCAGTTCTTC.

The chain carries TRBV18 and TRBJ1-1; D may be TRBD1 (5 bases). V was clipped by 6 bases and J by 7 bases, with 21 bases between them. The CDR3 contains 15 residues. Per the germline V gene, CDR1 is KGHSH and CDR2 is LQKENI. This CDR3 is CASSPGLPGVGEAFF. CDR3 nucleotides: TGTGCCAGCTCCCCGGGACTCCCGGGGGTGGGTGAAGCTTTCTTT.

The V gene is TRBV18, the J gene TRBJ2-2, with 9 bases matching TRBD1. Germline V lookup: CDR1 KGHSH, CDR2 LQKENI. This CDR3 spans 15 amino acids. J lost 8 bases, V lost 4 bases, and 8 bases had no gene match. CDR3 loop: CASSRRQGDIGELFF. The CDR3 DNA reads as TGTGCCAGCTCACGAAGACAGGGGGATATAGGGGAGCTGTTTTTT.

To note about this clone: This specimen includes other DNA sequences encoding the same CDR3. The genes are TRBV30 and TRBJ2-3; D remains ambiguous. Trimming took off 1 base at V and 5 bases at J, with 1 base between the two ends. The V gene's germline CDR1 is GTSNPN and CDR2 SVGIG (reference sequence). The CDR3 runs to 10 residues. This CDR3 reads CAWSGDTQYF. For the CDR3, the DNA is TGTGCCTGGAGTGGAGATACGCAGTATTTT.

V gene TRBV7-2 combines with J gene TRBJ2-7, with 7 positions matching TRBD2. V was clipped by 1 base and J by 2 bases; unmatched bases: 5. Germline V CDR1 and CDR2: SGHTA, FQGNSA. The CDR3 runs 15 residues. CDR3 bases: TGTGCCAGCAGCTTAGTAAGGGGACTAACCTACGAGCAGTACTTC. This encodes CASSLVRGLTYEQYF.

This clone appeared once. This CDR3 reads CASSRGRGLGGGYTF. DNA of the CDR3: TGTGCCAGCAGCCGGGGGAGGGGGCTAGGCGGTGGCTACACCTTC. This rearrangement joins TRBV27 to TRBJ1-2; 7 nucleotides agree with TRBD1. Germline CDR1 is MNHEY and CDR2 is SMNVEV (reference sequence). This CDR3 contains 15 residues. V dropped 6 bases and J dropped 7; count of bases not matched to a gene: 14.

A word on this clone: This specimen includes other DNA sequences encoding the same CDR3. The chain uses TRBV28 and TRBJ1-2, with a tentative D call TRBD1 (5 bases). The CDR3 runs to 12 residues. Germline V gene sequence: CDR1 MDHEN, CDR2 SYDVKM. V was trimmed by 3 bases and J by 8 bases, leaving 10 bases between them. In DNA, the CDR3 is TGTGCCAGCAGTTTCGGGGGGTACGGCTACACCTTC. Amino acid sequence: CASSFGGYGYTF.

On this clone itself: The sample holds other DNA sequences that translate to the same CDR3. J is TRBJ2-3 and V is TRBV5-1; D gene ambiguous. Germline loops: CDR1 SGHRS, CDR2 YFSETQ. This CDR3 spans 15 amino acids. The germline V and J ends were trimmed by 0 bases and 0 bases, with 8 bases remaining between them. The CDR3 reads CASSLAGFSTDTQYF. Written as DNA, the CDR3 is TGCGCCAGCAGCTTGGCTGGGTTCAGCACAGATACGCAGTATTTT.

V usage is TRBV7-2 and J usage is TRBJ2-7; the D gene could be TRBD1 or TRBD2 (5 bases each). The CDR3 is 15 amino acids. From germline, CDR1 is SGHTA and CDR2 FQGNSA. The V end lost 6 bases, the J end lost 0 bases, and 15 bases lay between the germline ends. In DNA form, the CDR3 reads TGTGCCAGCAGTCCCCTGGGGGTACTCTCCTACGAGCAGTACTTC. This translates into CASSPLGVLSYEQYF.

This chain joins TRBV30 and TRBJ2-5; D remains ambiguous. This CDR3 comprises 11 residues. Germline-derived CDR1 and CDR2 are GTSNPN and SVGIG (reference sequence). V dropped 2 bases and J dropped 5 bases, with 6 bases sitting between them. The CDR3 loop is CAWSSMETQYF. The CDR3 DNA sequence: TGTGCCTGGAGTTCTATGGAGACCCAGTACTTC.

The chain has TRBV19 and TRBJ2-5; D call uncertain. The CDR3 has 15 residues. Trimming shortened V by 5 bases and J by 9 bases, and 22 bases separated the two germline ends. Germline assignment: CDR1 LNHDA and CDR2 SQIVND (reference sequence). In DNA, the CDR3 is TGTGCCAGTAGTGTTACCTTCTTTCTCAACCCGGCCCAGTACTTC. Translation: CASSVTFFLNPAQYF.

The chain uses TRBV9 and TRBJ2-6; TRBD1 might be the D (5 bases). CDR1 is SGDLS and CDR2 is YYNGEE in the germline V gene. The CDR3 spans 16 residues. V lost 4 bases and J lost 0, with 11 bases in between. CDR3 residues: CASSLRQFSGANVLTF. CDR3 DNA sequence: TGTGCCAGCAGCTTGAGACAGTTCTCTGGGGCCAACGTCCTGACTTTC.

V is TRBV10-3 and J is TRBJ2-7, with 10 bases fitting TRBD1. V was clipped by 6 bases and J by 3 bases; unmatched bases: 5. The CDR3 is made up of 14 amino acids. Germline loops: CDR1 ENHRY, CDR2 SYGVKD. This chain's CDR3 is CAIRGDRGNYEQYF. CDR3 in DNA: TGTGCCATCAGGGGGGACAGGGGAAACTACGAGCAGTACTTC.

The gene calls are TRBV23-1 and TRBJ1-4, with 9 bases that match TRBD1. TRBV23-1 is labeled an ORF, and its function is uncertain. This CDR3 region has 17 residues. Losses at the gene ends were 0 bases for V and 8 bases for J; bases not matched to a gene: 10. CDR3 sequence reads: CASSQSYRGPLQEKLFF. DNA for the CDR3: TGCGCCAGCAGTCAATCGTACAGGGGGCCTCTGCAGGAAAAACTGTTTTTT.

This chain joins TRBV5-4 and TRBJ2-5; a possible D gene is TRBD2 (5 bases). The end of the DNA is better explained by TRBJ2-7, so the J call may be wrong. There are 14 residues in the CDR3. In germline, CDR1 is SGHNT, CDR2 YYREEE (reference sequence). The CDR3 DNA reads TGTGCCAGCAGCCCCGCGGGCGGTACCTACGAGCAGTACTTC. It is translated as CASSPAGGTYEQYF.

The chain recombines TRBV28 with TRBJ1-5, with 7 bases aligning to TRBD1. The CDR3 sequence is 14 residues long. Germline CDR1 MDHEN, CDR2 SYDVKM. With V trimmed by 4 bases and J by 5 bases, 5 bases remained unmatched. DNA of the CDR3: TGTGCCAGCAGTTCGGACAGGAGGTATCAGCCCCAGCATTTT. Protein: CASSSDRRYQPQHF.

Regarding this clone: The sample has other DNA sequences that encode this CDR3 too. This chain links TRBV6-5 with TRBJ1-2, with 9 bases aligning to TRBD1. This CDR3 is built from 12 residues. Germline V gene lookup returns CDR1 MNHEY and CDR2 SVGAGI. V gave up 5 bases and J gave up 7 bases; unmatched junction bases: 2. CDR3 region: CASSRQGGGYTF. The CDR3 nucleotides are TGTGCCAGCAGTAGACAGGGGGGTGGCTACACCTTC.

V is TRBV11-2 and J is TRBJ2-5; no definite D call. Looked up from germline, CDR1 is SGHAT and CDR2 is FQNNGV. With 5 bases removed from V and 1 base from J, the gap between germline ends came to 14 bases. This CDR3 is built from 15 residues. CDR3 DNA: TGTGCCAGCAGCCATACACACAGAGGCCAAGAGACCCAGTACTTC. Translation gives CASSHTHRGQETQYF. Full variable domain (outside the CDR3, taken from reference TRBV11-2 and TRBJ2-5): EAGVAQSPRYKIIEKRQSVAFWCNPISGHATLYWYQQILGQGPKLLIQFQNNGVVDDSQLPKDRFSAERLKGVDSTLKIQPAKLEDSAVYLCASSHTHRGQETQYFGPGTRLLVL.

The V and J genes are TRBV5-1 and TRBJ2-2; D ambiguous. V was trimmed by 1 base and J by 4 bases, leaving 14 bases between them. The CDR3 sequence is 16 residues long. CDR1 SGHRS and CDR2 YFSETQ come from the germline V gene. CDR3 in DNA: TGCGCCAGCAGCTTGTTTTCCAGCGAACTCACCGGGGAGCTGTTTTTT. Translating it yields CASSLFSSELTGELFF. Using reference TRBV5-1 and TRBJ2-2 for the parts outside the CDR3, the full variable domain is KAGVTQTPRYLIKTRGQQVTLSCSPISGHRSVSWYQQTPGQGLQFLFEYFSETQRNKGNFPGRFSGRQFSNSRSEMNVSTLELGDSALYLCASSLFSSELTGELFFGEGSRLTVL.

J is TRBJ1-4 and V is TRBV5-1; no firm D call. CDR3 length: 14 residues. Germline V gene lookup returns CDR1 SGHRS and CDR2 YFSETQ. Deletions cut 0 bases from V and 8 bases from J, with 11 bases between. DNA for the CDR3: TGCGCCAGCAGCTTGGGAGGGTATAAGGAAAAACTGTTTTTT. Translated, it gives CASSLGGYKEKLFF.

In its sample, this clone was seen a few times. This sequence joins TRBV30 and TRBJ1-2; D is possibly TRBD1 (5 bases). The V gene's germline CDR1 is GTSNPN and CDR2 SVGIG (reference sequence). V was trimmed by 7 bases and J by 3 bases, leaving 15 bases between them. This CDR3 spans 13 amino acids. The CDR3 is CASIRANYYGYTF. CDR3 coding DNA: TGTGCCTCAATCAGGGCCAATTACTATGGCTACACCTTC.